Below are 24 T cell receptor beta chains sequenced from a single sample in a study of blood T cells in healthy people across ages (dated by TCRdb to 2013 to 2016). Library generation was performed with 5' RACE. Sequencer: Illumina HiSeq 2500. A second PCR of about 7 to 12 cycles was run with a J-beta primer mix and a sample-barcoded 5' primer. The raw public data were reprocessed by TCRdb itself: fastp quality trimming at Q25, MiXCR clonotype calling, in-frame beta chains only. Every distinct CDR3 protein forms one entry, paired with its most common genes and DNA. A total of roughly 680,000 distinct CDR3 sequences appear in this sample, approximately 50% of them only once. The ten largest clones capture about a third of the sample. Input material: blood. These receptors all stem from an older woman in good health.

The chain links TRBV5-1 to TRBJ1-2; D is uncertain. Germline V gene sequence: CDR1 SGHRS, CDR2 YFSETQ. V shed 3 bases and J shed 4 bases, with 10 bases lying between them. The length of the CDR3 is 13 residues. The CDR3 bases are TGCGCCAGCAGCTCGGGTATCCTCTATGGCTACACCTTC. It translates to CASSSGILYGYTF.

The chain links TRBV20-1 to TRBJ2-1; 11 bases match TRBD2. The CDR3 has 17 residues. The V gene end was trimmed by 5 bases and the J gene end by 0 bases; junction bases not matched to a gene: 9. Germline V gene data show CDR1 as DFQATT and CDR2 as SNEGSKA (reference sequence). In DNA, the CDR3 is TGCAGTGCTTTACGACTAGCGGGACAAGCCTCCTACAATGAGCAGTTCTTC. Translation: CSALRLAGQASYNEQFF.

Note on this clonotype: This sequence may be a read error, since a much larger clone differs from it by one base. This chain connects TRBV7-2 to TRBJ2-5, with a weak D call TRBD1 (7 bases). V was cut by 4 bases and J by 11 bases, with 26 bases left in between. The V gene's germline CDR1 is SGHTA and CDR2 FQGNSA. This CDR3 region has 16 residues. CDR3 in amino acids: CASSSSVGAGGTVQYF. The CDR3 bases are TGTGCCAGCAGCTCCAGCGTTGGGGCAGGGGGGACGGTGCAGTACTTC.

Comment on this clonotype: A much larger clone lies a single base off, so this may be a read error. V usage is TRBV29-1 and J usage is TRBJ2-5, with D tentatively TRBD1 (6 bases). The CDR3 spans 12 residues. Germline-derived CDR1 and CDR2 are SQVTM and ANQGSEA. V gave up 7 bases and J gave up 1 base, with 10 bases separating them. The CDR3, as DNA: TGCAGCGGAGTGGACAGCCAAGAGACCCAGTACTTC. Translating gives CSGVDSQETQYF. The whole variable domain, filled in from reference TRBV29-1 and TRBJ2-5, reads SAVISQKPSRDICQRGTSLTIQCQVDSQVTMMFWYRQQPGQSLTLIATANQGSEATYESGFVIDKFPISRPNLTFSTLTVSNMSPEDSSIYLCSGVDSQETQYFGPGTRLLVL.

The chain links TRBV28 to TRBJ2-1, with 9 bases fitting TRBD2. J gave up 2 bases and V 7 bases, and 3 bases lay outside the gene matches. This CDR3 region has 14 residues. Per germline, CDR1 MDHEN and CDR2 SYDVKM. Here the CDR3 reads CASTSGATYNEQFF. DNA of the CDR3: TGTGCCAGCACTAGCGGGGCCACCTACAATGAGCAGTTCTTC.

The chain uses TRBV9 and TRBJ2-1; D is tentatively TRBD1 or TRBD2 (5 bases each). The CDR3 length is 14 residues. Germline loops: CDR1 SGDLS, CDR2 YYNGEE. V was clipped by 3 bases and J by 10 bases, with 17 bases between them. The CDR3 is CASSARDGAYEQFF. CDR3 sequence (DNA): TGTGCCAGCAGCGCCCGGGACGGGGCCTACGAGCAGTTCTTC.

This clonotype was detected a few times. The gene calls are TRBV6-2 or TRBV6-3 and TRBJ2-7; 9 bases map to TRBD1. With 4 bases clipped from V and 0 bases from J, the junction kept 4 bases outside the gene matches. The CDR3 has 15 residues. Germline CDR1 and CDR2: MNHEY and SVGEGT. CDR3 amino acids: CASSSRQGDSYEQYF. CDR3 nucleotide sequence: TGTGCCAGCAGTTCCCGACAGGGGGACTCCTACGAGCAGTACTTC.

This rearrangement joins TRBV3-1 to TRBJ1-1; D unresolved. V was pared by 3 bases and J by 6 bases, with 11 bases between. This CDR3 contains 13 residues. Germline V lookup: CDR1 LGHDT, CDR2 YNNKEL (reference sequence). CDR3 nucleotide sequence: TGTGCCAGCAGCCAGGTCGGAGTCCCTGAAGCTTTCTTT. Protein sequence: CASSQVGVPEAFF.

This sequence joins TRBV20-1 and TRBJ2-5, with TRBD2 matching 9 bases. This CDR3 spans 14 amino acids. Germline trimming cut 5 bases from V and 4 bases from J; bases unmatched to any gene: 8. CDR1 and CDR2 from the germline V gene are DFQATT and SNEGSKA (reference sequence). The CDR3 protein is CSAPLAGCGETQYF. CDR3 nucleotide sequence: TGCAGTGCTCCTCTAGCGGGATGTGGAGAGACCCAGTACTTC.

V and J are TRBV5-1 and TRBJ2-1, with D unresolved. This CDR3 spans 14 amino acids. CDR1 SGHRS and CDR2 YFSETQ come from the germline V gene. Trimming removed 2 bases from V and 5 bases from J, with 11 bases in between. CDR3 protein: CASSFGQTNNEQFF. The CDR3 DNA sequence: TGCGCCAGCAGCTTTGGGCAGACCAACAATGAGCAGTTCTTC.

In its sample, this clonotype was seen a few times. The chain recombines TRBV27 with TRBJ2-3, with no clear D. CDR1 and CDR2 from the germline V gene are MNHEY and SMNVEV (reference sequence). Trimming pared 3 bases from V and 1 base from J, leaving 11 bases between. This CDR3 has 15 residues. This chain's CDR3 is CASSLTAGGTDTQYF. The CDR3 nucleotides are TGTGCCAGCAGTTTGACTGCTGGGGGCACAGATACGCAGTATTTT.

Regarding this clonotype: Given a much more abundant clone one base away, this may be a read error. CDR3 residues: CSARALGGNSYEQFF. Written as DNA, the CDR3 is TGCAGTGCTAGGGCCCTTGGCGGAAACTCCTACGAGCAGTTCTTC. This sequence joins TRBV20-1 and TRBJ2-7; D call uncertain. The J call may be incorrect, as the DNA end agrees better with TRBJ2-1. The CDR3 is 15 residues long. Germline CDR1 DFQATT, CDR2 SNEGSKA (reference sequence).

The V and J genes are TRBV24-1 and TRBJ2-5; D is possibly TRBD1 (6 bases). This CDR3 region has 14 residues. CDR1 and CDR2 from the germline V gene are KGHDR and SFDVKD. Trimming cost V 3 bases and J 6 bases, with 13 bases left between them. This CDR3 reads CATSDKGGLKTQYF. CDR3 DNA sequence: TGTGCCACCAGTGATAAAGGGGGTCTAAAGACCCAGTACTTC.

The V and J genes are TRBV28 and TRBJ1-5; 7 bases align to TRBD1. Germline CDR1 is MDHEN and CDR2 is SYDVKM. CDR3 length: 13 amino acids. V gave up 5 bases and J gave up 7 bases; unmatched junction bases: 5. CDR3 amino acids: CASSGSRGQPQHF. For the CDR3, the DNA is TGTGCCAGCAGTGGCAGCAGGGGGCAGCCCCAGCATTTT.

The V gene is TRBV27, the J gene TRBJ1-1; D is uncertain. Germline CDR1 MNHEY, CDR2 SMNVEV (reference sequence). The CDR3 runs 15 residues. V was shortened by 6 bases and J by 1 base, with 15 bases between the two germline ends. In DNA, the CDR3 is TGTGCCAGCAGCTTCTTACGAGACACGAACACTGAAGCTTTCTTT. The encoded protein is CASSFLRDTNTEAFF.

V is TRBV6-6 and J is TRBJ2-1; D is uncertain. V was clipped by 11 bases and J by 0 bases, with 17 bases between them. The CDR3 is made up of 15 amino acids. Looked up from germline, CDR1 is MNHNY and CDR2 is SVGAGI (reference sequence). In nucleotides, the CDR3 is TGTGCCGCCTCTCGCAATCCCAGCTCCTACAATGAGCAGTTCTTC. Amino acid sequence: CAASRNPSSYNEQFF.

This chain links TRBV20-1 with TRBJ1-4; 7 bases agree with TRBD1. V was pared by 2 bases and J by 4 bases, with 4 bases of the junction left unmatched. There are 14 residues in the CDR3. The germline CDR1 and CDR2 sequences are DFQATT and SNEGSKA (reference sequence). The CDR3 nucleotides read TGCAGTGCTAGAAACAGGGGAGGTAATGAAAAACTGTTTTTT. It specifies CSARNRGGNEKLFF.

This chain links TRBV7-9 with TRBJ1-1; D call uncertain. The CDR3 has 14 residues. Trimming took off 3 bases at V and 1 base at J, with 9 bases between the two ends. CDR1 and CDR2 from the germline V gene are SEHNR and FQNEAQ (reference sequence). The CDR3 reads CASSLYSENTEAFF. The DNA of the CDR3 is TGTGCCAGCAGCTTGTACTCGGAGAACACTGAAGCTTTCTTT.

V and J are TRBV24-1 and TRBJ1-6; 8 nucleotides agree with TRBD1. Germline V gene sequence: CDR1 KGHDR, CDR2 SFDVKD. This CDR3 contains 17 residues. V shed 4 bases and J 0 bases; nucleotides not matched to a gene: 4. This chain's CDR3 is CATSDRDRSSYNSPLHF. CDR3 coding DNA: TGTGCCACCAGTGACAGGGACAGGAGCTCCTATAATTCACCCCTCCACTTT.

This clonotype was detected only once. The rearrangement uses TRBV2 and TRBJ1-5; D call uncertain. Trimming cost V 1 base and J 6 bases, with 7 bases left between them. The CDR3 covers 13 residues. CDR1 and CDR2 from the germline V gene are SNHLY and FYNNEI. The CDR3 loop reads CASSEELSQPQHF. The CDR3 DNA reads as TGTGCCAGCAGTGAAGAGCTGAGTCAGCCCCAGCATTTT.

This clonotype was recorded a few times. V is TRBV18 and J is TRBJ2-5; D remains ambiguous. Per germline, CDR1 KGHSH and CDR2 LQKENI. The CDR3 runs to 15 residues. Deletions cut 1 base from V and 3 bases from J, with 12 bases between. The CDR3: CASSPLNQAKETQYF. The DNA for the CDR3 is TGTGCCAGCTCACCACTTAATCAAGCCAAAGAGACCCAGTACTTC. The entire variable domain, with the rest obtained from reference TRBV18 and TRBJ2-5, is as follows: NAGVMQNPRHLVRRRGQEARLRCSPMKGHSHVYWYRQLPEEGLKFMVYLQKENIIDESGMPKERFSAEFPKEGPSILRIQQVVRGDSAAYFCASSPLNQAKETQYFGPGTRLLVL.

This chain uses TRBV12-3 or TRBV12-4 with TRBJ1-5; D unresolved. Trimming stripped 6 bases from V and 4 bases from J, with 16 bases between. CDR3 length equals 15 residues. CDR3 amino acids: CASSLSGRENQPQHF. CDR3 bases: TGTGCCAGCAGCTTGAGTGGGAGGGAAAATCAGCCCCAGCATTTT.

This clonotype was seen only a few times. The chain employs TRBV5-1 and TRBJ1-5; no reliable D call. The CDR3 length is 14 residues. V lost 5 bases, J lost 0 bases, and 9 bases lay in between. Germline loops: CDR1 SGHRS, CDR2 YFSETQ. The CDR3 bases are TGCGCCAGCAGGGAAACCTATAGCAATCAGCCCCAGCATTTT. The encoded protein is CASRETYSNQPQHF.

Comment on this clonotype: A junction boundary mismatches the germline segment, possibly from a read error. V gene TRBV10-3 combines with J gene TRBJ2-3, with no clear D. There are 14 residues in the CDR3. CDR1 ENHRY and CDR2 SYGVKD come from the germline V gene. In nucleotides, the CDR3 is TGCGCCATCAGTGAAGGATGGCTCACAGATACGCAGTATTTT. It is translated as CAISEGWLTDTQYF.